The clone carrying this T cell receptor (beta chain) is a singleton in its sample. Source study methods: From reference gene primer amplification, estimates of nucleated cell counts were derived. The table came from immunoSEQ multiplex PCR; TCRdb's copy has only in-frame clones and leaves some out. The V and J calls and clone size were taken over from that table, and D and trimming were inferred from the DNA. The sample consists of some 89,000 clones, 65% to 85% of them appearing once. Germline lookup yields CDR1 SGHRS and CDR2 YFSETQ. V was pared by 4 bases and J by 0 bases, with 7 bases between. There are 14 residues in the CDR3. This sample is drawn from a study of blood T cell repertoires in COVID-19. Across the whole study: Specimens from acute and convalescent COVID-19 originated in the United States, Italy and Spain. The cDNA or gDNA used as material had been derived from T cells, B-cell-depleted T cells, or PBMCs.

The clonotype originates from a man in his 70s with acute or convalescent COVID-19. The V call is TRBV5-1, the J call TRBJ2-2; D gene uncertain. Sequenced input: peripheral blood. Here the CDR3 reads CASSTIPNTGELFF. CDR3 coding DNA: TGCGCCAGCAGCACAATACCGAACACCGGGGAGCTGTTTTTT.